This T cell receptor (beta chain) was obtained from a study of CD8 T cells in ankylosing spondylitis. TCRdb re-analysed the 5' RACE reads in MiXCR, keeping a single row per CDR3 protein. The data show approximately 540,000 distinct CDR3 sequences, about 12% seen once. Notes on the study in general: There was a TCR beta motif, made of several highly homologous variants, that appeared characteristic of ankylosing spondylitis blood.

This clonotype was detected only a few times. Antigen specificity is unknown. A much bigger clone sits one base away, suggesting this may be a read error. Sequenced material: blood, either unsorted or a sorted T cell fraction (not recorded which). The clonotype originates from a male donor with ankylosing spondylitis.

The CDR3 protein is CASSLATGNYGYTF. The CDR3, as DNA: TGTGCCAGCAGCTTAGCGACAGGGAACTATGGCTACACCTTC. This chain uses TRBV7-9 with TRBJ1-2; 7 nucleotides align to TRBD1. This CDR3 is built from 14 residues. Germline CDR1 reads SEHNR; CDR2 reads FQNEAQ (reference sequence). J was trimmed by 2 bases and V by 0 bases; bases with no gene match: 0.